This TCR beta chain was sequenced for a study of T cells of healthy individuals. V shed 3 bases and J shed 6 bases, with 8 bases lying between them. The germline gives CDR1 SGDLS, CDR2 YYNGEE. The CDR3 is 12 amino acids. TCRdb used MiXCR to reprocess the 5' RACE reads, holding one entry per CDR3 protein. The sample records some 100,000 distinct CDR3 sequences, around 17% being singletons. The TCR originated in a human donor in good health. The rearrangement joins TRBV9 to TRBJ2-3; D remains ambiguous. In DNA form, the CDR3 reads TGTGCCAGCAGCGAGAGTATGGATACGCAGTATTTT. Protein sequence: CASSESMDTQYF. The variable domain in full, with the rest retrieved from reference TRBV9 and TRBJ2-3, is DSGVTQTPKHLITATGQRVTLRCSPRSGDLSVYWYQQSLDQGLQFLIQYYNGEERAKGNILERFSAQQFPDLHSELNLSSLELGDSALYFCASSESMDTQYFGPGTRLTVL.